This T cell receptor beta chain was identified during a study of T-cell reconstitution after alpha-beta-depleted transplantation in children. Molecular barcoding with unique molecular identifiers was used for the TCRbeta library. TCRdb re-derived calls from the PCR reads in MiXCR, one entry per CDR3 protein. The table records around 580,000 distinct CDR3 sequences, 27% of them present only once. Germline CDR1 reads SQVTM; CDR2 reads ANQGSEA. V lost 1 base, J lost 10 bases, and 8 bases lay in between. The CDR3 is 11 amino acids. This clonotype has a handful of counts. The specimen was PBMCs, collected before TCRalphabeta/CD19-depleted stem cell transplant. The clonotype was recovered from a boy in the first two years of life with Wiskott-Aldrich syndrome, due to receive a stem cell transplant. This rearrangement joins TRBV29-1 to TRBJ2-1; possible D gene TRBD2, 6 bases. As DNA, the CDR3 is TGCAGCGTTGAAGCAGGGAGGGAGCAGTTCTTC. It yields the protein CSVEAGREQFF.